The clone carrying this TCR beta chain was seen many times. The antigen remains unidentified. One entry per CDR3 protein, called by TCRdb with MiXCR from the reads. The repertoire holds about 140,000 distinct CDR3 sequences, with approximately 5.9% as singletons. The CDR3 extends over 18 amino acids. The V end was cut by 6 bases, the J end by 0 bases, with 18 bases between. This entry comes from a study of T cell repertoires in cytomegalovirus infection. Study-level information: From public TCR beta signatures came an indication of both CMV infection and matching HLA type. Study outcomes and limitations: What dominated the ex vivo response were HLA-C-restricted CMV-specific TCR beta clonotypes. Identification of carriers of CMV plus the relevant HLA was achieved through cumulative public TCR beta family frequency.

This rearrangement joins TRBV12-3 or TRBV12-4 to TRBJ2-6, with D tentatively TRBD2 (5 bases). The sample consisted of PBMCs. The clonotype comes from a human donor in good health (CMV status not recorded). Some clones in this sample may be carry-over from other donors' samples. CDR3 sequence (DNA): TGTGCCAGCAGCCTAGGGAGTGCCCATGTCTCTGGGGCCAACGTCCTGACTTTC. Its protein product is CASSLGSAHVSGANVLTF.